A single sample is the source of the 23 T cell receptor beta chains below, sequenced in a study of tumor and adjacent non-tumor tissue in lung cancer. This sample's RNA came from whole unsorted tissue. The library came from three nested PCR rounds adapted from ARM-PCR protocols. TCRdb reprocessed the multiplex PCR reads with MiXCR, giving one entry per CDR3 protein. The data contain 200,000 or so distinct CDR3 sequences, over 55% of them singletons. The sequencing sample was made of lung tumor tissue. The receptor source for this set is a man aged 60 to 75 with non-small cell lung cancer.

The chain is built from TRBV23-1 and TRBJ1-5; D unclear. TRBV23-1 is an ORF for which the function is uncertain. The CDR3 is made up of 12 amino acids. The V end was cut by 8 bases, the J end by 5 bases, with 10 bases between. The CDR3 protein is CASAESYQPQHF. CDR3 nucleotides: TGCGCCAGCGCTGAGTCTTATCAGCCCCAGCATTTT.

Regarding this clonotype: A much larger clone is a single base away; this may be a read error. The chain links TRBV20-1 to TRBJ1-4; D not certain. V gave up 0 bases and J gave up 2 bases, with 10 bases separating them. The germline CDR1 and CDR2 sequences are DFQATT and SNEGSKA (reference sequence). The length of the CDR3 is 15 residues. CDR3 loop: CSAREGIHTNEKLFF. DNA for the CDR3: TGCAGTGCTAGAGAAGGGATCCACACTAATGAAAAACTGTTTTTT.

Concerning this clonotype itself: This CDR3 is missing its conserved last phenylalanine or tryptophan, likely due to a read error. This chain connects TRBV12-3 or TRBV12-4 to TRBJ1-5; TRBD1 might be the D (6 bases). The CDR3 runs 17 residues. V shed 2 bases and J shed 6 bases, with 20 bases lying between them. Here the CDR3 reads CASSLRTEGEVRQPQHS. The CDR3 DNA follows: TGTGCCAGCAGTTTACGCACCGAGGGGGAGGTCCGTCAGCCCCAGCATTCT.

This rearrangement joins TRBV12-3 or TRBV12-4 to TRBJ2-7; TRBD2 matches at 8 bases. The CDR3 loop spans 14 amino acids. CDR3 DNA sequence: TGTGCAAGTAGGCCCGCTTGCGGGAGGTACGAGCAGTACTTC. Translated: CASRPACGRYEQYF.

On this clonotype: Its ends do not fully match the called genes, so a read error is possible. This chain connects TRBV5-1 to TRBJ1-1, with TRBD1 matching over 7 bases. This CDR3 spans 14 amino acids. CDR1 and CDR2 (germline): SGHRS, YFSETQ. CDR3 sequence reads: CASRRQGANTETFF. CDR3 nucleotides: TGCGCCAGCAGACGACAGGGTGCGAACACTGAAACTTTCTTT.

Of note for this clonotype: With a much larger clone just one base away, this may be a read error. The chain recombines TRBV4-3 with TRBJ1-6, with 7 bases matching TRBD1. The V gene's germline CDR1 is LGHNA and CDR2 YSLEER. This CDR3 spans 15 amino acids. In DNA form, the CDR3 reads TGCGCCAGCAGCCAAGATCAGGGGGGAGATTCACCCATCCACTTT. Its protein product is CASSQDQGGDSPIHF.

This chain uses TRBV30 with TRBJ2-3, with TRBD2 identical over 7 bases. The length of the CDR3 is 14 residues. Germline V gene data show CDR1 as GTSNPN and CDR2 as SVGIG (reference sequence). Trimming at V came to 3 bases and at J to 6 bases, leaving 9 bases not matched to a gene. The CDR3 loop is CAWSGTNGTDTQYF. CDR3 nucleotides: TGTGCCTGGAGCGGGACTAACGGGACGGATACGCAGTATTTT.

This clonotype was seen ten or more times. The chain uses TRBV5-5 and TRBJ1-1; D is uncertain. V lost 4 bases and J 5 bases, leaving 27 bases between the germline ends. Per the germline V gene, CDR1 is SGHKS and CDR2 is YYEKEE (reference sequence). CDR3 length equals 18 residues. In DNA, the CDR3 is TGTGCCAGCAGCCCCCTTGGCTATGGTATGTTCCGGATGACTGAAGCTTTCTTT. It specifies CASSPLGYGMFRMTEAFF.

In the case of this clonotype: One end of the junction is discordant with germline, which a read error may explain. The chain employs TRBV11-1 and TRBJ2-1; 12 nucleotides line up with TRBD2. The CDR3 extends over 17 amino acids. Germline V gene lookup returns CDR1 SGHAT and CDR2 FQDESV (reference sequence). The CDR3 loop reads CASSLSRLAGDNNEHFF. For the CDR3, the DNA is TGTGCCAGCAGCTTATCTCGACTAGCGGGAGACAACAATGAGCATTTCTTC. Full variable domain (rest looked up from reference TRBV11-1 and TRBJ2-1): EAEVAQSPRYKITEKSQAVAFWCDPISGHATLYWYRQILGQGPELLVQFQDESVVDDSQLPKDRFSAERLKGVDSTLKIQPAELGDSAMYLCASSLSRLAGDNNEHFFGPGTRLTVL.

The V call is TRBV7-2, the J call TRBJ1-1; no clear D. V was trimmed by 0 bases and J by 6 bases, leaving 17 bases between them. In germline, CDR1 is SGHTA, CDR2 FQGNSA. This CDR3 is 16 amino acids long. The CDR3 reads CASSLAPSTWGAEAFF. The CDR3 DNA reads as TGTGCCAGCAGCTTAGCTCCCAGCACCTGGGGTGCTGAAGCTTTCTTT. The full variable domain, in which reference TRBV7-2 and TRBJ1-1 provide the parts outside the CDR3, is GAGVSQSPSNKVTEKGKDVELRCDPISGHTALYWYRQSLGQGLEFLIYFQGNSAPDKSGLPSDRFSAERTGGSVSTLTIQRTQQEDSAVYLCASSLAPSTWGAEAFFGQGTRLTVV.

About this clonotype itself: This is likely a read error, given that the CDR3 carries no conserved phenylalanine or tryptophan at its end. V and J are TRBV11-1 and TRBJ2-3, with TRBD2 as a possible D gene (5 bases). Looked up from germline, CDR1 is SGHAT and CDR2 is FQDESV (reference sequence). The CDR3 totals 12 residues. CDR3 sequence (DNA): TGTGCCAGCGGCTTAGTAGGAGGTACGCAGTATTAT. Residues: CASGLVGGTQYY.

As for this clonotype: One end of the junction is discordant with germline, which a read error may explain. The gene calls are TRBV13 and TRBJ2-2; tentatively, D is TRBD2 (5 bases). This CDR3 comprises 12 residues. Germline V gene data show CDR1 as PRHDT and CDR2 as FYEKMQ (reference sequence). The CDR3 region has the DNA TGTGCCTGTAGCCGGCCGGCCGGGGAGCTGTGTTTT. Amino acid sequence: CACSRPAGELCF.

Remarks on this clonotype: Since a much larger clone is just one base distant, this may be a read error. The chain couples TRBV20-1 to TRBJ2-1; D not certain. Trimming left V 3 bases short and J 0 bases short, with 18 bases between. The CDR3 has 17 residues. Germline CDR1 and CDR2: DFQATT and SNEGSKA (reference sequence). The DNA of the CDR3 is TGCAGTGCTAGTAACATCAAGAAAGTTAGCTCCTACAATGAGCAGTTCTTC. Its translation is CSASNIKKVSSYNEQFF.

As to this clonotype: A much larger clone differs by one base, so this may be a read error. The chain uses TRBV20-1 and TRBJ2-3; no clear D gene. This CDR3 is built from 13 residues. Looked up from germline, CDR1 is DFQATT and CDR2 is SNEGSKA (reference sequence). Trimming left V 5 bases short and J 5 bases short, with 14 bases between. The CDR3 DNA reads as TGCAGTGCTCCCTTTGAGGATAGAGATACGCAGTATTTT. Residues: CSAPFEDRDTQYF.

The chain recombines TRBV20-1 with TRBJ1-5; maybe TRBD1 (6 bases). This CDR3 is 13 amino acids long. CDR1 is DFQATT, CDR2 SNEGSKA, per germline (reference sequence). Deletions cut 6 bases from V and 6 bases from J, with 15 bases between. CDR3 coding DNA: TGCAGTGCGAGGGGGATAGTGGGTCAGCCCCAGCATTTT. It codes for CSARGIVGQPQHF.

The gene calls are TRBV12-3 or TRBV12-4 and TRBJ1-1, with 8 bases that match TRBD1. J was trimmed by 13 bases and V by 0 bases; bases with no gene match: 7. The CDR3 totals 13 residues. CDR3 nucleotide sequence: TGTGCCAGCAGTTTAGCATTTGGGACAGGTGATTTCTTT. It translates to CASSLAFGTGDFF.

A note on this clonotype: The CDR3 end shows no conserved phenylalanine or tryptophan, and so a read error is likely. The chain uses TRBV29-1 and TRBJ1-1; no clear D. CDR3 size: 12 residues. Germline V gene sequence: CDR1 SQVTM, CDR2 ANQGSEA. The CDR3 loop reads CRVPYRGPEAFI. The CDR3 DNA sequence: TGCAGGGTCCCTTACAGAGGCCCTGAAGCTTTCATT.

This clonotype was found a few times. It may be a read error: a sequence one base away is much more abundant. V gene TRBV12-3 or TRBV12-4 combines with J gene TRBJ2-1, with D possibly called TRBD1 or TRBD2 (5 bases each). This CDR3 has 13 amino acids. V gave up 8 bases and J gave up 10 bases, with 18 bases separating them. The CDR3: CASGSREGSEQFF. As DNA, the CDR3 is TGTGCCAGCGGGTCAAGAGAGGGGAGCGAGCAGTTCTTC.

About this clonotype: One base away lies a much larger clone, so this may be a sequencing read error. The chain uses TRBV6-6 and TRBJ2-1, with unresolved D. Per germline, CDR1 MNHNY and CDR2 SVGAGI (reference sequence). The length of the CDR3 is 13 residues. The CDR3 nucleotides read TGTGCCGGCAGTTACACAAGTCTCGATGAGCAGTTCTTC. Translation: CAGSYTSLDEQFF.

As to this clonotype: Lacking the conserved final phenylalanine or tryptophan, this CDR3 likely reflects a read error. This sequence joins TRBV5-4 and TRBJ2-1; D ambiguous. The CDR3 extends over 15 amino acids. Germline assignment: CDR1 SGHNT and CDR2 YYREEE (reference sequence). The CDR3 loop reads CDSSSDWESYNEQFY. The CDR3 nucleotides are TGTGACAGCAGCTCCGACTGGGAATCCTACAATGAGCAGTTCTAC.

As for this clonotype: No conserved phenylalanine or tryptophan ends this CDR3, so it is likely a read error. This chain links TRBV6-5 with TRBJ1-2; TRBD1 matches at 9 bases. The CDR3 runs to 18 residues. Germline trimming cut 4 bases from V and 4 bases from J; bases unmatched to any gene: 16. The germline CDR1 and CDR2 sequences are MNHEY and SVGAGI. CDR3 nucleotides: TGTGCCAGCAGTTTCGGACAGGGGACCTCCCACAGGGGCTATGGCTACACCTCC. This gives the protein CASSFGQGTSHRGYGYTS.

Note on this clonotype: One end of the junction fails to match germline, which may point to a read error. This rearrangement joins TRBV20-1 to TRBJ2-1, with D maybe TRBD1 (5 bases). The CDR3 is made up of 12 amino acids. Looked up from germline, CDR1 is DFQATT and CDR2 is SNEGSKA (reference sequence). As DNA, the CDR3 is TGCAATGCTCGCGAAGGGGCCAATGAGCATTTCTTC. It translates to CNAREGANEHFF.

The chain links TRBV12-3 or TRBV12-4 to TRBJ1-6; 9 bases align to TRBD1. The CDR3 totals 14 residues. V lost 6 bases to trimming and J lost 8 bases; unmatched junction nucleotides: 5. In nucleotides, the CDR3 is TGTGCCAGCAGGGGACAGGGAAGGGATTCACCCCTCCACTTT. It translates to CASRGQGRDSPLHF.